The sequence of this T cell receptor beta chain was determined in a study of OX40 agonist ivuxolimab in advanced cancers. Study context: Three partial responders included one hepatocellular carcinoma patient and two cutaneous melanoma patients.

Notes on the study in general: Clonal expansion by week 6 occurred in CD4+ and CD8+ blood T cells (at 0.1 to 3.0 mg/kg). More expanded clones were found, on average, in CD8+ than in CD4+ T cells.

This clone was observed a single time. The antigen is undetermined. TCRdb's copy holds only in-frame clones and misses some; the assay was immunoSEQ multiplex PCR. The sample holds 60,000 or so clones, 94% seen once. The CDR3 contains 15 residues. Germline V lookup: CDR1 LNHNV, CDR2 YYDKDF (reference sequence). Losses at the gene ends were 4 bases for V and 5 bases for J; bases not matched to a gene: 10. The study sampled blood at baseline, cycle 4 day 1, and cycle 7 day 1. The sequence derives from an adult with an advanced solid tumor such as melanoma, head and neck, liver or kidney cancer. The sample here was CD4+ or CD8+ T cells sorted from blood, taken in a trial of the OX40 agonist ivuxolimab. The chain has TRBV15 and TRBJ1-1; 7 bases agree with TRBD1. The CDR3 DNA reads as TGTGCCACCAGCACCCACATCGGGGGACAGACTGAAGCTTTCTTT. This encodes CATSTHIGGQTEAFF.